This T cell receptor beta chain was sequenced in a study of T cell responses to AZD1222 COVID-19 vaccine. The table came from immunoSEQ multiplex PCR; TCRdb's copy has only in-frame clones and leaves some out. The data show roughly 270,000 clones, with 90% to 95% seen just once and around 0.5% held by the top ten. Germline CDR1 SNHLY, CDR2 FYNNEI. The CDR3 contains 16 residues. V lost 6 bases, J lost 1 base, and 7 bases stayed unmatched. Source: peripheral blood, taken 28 days after the second AZD1222 dose. The receptor was isolated from an adult who received the AZD1222 COVID-19 vaccine. This chain uses TRBV2 with TRBJ2-7, with 12 nucleotides matching TRBD2. CDR3 sequence reads: CASRLRTSGTSYEQYF. CDR3 DNA: TGTGCCAGCAGGCTACGGACTAGCGGGACTTCCTACGAGCAGTACTTC.